This T cell receptor (beta chain) is drawn from a study of blood T cell repertoires in COVID-19 (dated by TCRdb to the early 2020s). As for the study more broadly: The collaborator samples originated in the United States, Italy and Spain and spanned the acute and convalescent phases of COVID-19. The material from the prospective study consisted of cDNA or gDNA derived from T cells, B-cell-depleted T cells, or PBMCs. Subjects who had been exposed to COVID-19, were actively infected with it, or had recovered from it provided the deeply sampled blood TCRbeta repertoires that made up the dataset. The repertoires were released in a freely available public database meant as a resource for research on the immune response to SARS-CoV-2. The samples were drawn from two sources: the first 160 participants of the ongoing ImmuneRACE study, and 950 to 1,500 subjects contributed by 6 global collaborators. The sample metadata nearly always contained a de-identified subject ID, COVID-19 status, age in years and sex. Where available, HLA class I and class II types were obtained from metadata supplied by the sample provider rather than from assay-based typing.

As concerns this clone: Its antigen remains unidentified. Nothing much larger sits one base from this clone, and base qualities are not available.

The full study reports these points: How much clinical and demographic metadata was included differed by source and by participant, and the metadata was provided uncurated.

CDR1 is given as ENHRY and CDR2 as SYGVKD, both from the germline V gene. The CDR3 goes from the cysteine to the phenylalanine over 13 residues. The entry retains the CDR3 DNA only, 39 bases that are in frame from base 1. V and J lose 0 bases and 7 bases, and a span of 9 bases separates them. In the prospective study, participants were roughly 18 to 100 years old, resided in around 25 geographic areas of the United States, and were enrolled through a virtual design. In the prospective study, cohorts were assigned on the basis of participant-reported clinical history obtained from a screening survey and a study questionnaire. ImmuneRACE Cohort 3 recovered participants were defined by two consecutive negative NP/OP PCR tests, healthcare professional clearance, or symptom resolution. Each participant in the prospective study had whole blood, serum and a nasopharyngeal or oropharyngeal swab collected by mobile phlebotomists. Participants in the prospective study had the option to provide additional blood draws and questionnaires over a 2-month period. Blood samples from the prospective study were shipped frozen or at room temperature prior to DNA extraction.

The immunoSEQ Assay, a bias-controlled multiplex PCR, was used to amplify TCRbeta CDR3 regions from genomic DNA. The authors' pipeline ran thus. The number of nucleated cells in each sample was estimated by amplification of reference gene primers within the assay. Sequence reads were collapsed and filtered to measure the absolute abundance of every unique TCRbeta CDR3 rearrangement. For each sample, productive Simpson clonality was calculated by taking the square root of Simpson's diversity index across productive rearrangements. Entries here come from immuneACCESS through TCRdb and include only in-frame sequences with V and J called. Some clones fail to appear in such tables; in the studies checked, an unresolved V gene covers under half of the shortfall, and the cause of the remainder is unknown. V, J and clone size were drawn from that table, and D and trimming were deduced from the DNA. Recorded for this sample are some 400,000 clones; approximately 89% of them occurred a single time. The ten largest clones represent less than 2% of the sample.

This receptor chain uses TRBV10-3 and TRBJ1-1; the D gene is not confidently resolved. The sequence derives from a woman in her twenties or thirties who had recovered from COVID-19. Material: PBMCs or T cells enriched from blood (not recorded which). Here the CDR3 is given as CAISESPPGEAFF. The DNA sequence is as follows: TGTGCCATCAGTGAGTCGCCTCCCGGTGAAGCTTTCTTT.